These 21 T cell receptor beta chains originate from one sample sequenced in a study of Graves' ophthalmopathy and Graves' hyperthyroidism. RNA transcripts yielded amplified TCR beta CDR3 regions. Second-round multiplex PCR came after a first-round RT-PCR that employed HTBI primers. TCRdb reprocessed the multiplex PCR reads with MiXCR, giving one entry per CDR3 protein. Of about 620,000 distinct CDR3 sequences in the sample, approximately 21% were seen once. The specimen sequenced was peripheral blood. The origin of the receptors is a woman under 30 with stable Graves' hyperthyroidism. Some clones in this sample may be carry-over from other donors' samples.

Concerning this clonotype: At one end, the junction sequence differs from germline, possibly due to a read error. The chain joins TRBV29-1 to TRBJ2-4, with D unclear. Germline CDR1 and CDR2: SQVTM and ANQGSEA. This CDR3 has 14 amino acids. The CDR3 nucleotides read TGCAGCGCGATCCACGAGTTTAGCAAAAACATTAAGTACTTC. This sequence encodes CSAIHEFSKNIKYF.

This clonotype has a count of ten or more. This chain connects TRBV6-5 to TRBJ1-2; D may be TRBD1 (6 bases). CDR3 length: 14 amino acids. Germline V lookup: CDR1 MNHEY, CDR2 SVGAGI. The V end was cut by 2 bases, the J end by 4 bases, with 11 bases between. This CDR3 is CASSYTDRLYGYTF. CDR3 bases: TGTGCCAGCAGTTACACCGACAGGCTCTATGGCTACACCTTC.

This clonotype was counted at least ten times. The rearrangement joins TRBV6-1 to TRBJ1-3; weak D call: TRBD1 (5 bases). V was cut by 6 bases and J by 8 bases, with 17 bases left in between. This CDR3 has 14 amino acids. CDR1 and CDR2 from the germline V gene are MNHNS and SASEGT. DNA of the CDR3: TGTGCCAGCAGCCTCAACTCCGGCAGGGACACCATATATTTT. Translating it yields CASSLNSGRDTIYF.

The table lists this clonotype with many counts. The V call is TRBV5-1, the J call TRBJ2-7; TRBD2 might be the D (6 bases). Germline V CDR1 and CDR2: SGHRS, YFSETQ. Trimming shortened V by 0 bases and J by 3 bases, and 7 bases separated the two germline ends. This CDR3 region has 13 residues. The chain's CDR3 is CASSLGGDYEQYF. The CDR3 nucleotides are TGCGCCAGCAGCTTGGGCGGGGACTACGAGCAGTACTTC.

This clonotype was detected many times. V is TRBV20-1 and J is TRBJ1-1, with a weak D call TRBD1 (5 bases). The CDR3 runs to 13 residues. The germline gives CDR1 DFQATT, CDR2 SNEGSKA (reference sequence). The ends were cut back, 3 bases at V and 7 bases at J, with 15 bases in the middle. CDR3 DNA: TGCAGTGCTAGCCCCCCGGGGGGTGATGAAGCTTTCTTT. The encoded protein is CSASPPGGDEAFF.

The chain links TRBV20-1 to TRBJ2-5, with D perhaps given as TRBD1 or TRBD2 (5 bases each). CDR3 length equals 14 residues. Germline V gives CDR1 DFQATT, CDR2 SNEGSKA (reference sequence). V lost 0 bases to trimming and J lost 4 bases, with 12 bases between them. The CDR3 loop is CSAREGTQLETQYF. In DNA, the CDR3 is TGCAGTGCTAGAGAAGGGACCCAATTAGAGACCCAGTACTTC.

This clonotype has a count of ten or more. This chain uses TRBV11-1 with TRBJ1-1, with D perhaps TRBD1 (5 bases). The CDR3 has 16 amino acids. Per germline, CDR1 SGHAT and CDR2 FQDESV (reference sequence). V shed 10 bases and J shed 6 bases, with 27 bases lying between them. The CDR3 here is CANRTVGQMNFAEAFF. As DNA, the CDR3 is TGTGCCAACCGAACCGTTGGACAAATGAACTTCGCTGAAGCTTTCTTT.

The chain employs TRBV6-5 and TRBJ1-2; the match to TRBD1 covers 8 bases. This CDR3 is 14 amino acids long. Germline CDR1 reads MNHEY; CDR2 reads SVGAGI. Trimming took 4 bases from V and 8 from J; bases not matched to a gene: 9. CDR3 coding DNA: TGTGCCAGCAGTTCTATACAGGGGGGGACAGGCTACACCTTC. It is translated as CASSSIQGGTGYTF.

This clonotype appeared many times. The gene calls are TRBV20-1 and TRBJ1-2; no definite D call. CDR1 is DFQATT, CDR2 SNEGSKA, per germline (reference sequence). Trimming took off 6 bases at V and 0 bases at J, with 11 bases between the two ends. There are 13 residues in the CDR3. The CDR3 coding sequence is TGCAGTGCCGGACTTCGAGCTAACTATGGCTACACCTTC. Encoded protein: CSAGLRANYGYTF.

This clonotype was recorded at least ten times. The chain uses TRBV19 and TRBJ1-5; D may be TRBD1 (5 bases). V was clipped by 3 bases and J by 6 bases, with 18 bases between them. Germline V gene data show CDR1 as LNHDA and CDR2 as SQIVND (reference sequence). The CDR3 is made up of 16 amino acids. In nucleotides, the CDR3 is TGTGCCAGTAGTATCGGTGGGACGCCAGGGAGTCAGCCCCAGCATTTT. This codes for CASSIGGTPGSQPQHF.

This clonotype was found many times. This rearrangement joins TRBV7-2 to TRBJ2-5; TRBD2 matches 14 bases. Germline CDR1 and CDR2: SGHTA and FQGNSA. The CDR3 has 17 residues. J gave up 2 bases and V 6 bases, and 8 bases lay outside the gene matches. The CDR3 DNA is TGTGCCAGCAGTCCCGGGACTAGCGGGAGTGGGCAAGAGACCCAGTACTTC. This sequence encodes CASSPGTSGSGQETQYF.

Note on this clonotype: This sequence may be a read error, since a much larger clone differs from it by one base. Since the CDR3 does not end with the conserved phenylalanine or tryptophan, this likely comes from a read error. This chain uses TRBV12-3 or TRBV12-4 with TRBJ1-1, with TRBD1 matching over 9 bases. This CDR3 is built from 17 residues. The V gene end was trimmed by 4 bases and the J gene end by 3 bases; junction bases not matched to a gene: 12. Here the CDR3 reads CASSSSGTGTGDTEAFY. The CDR3 bases are TGTGCCAGCAGTTCCTCCGGGACAGGGACTGGCGACACTGAAGCTTTCTAT.

The chain carries TRBV12-3 or TRBV12-4 and TRBJ1-1; D call uncertain. CDR3 length equals 17 residues. Trimming pared 6 bases from V and 1 base from J, leaving 21 bases between. In DNA form, the CDR3 reads TGTGCCAGCAGCCGGACCCCTCTTCCTCTTGAGAACACTGAAGCTTTCTTT. This sequence encodes CASSRTPLPLENTEAFF.

The CDR3 is CAWSRGQGHYGYTF. The CDR3 coding sequence is TGTGCCTGGAGTAGAGGACAGGGACACTATGGCTACACCTTC. The rearrangement links TRBV30 to TRBJ1-2; TRBD1 matches at 8 bases. In germline, CDR1 is GTSNPN, CDR2 SVGIG (reference sequence). The trim removed 2 bases at V and 3 bases at J, leaving 5 bases unmatched. This CDR3 has 14 residues.

This clonotype has just one count. The chain carries TRBV11-1 and TRBJ1-2, with TRBD1 identical over 12 bases. The CDR3 covers 15 residues. V lost 7 bases to trimming and J lost 5 bases; unmatched junction nucleotides: 8. Germline V lookup: CDR1 SGHAT, CDR2 FQDESV (reference sequence). The CDR3 sequence: CASTFSGQGAYGYTF. The CDR3 DNA is TGTGCCAGCACCTTCTCGGGACAGGGGGCGTATGGCTACACCTTC.

This clonotype was observed at least ten times. The chain carries TRBV12-3 or TRBV12-4 and TRBJ2-2; D gene uncertain. The CDR3 sequence is 16 residues long. V was shortened by 3 bases and J by 0 bases, with 11 bases between the two germline ends. CDR3 in DNA: TGTGCCAGCAGTTTGTTGGGCAGACCGAACACCGGGGAGCTGTTTTTT. It codes for CASSLLGRPNTGELFF.

This clonotype was detected ten times or more. The rearrangement uses TRBV6-1 and TRBJ2-4, with D perhaps TRBD2 (5 bases). In germline, CDR1 is MNHNS, CDR2 SASEGT. This CDR3 spans 16 amino acids. V was cut by 6 bases and J by 2 bases, with 17 bases left in between. DNA of the CDR3: TGTGCCAGCAGCGTGGCCCCAGAGGGATCCAAAAACATTCAGTACTTC. It encodes CASSVAPEGSKNIQYF.

In its sample, this clonotype was seen many times. This chain uses TRBV6-5 with TRBJ2-7, with 9 positions matching TRBD1. Looked up from germline, CDR1 is MNHEY and CDR2 is SVGAGI. V shed 0 bases, J shed 4 bases, and the junction held 4 bases outside the gene matches. CDR3 length: 15 residues. CDR3 sequence (DNA): TGTGCCAGCAGTTACTCCCCGGGACAGGGTTACGAGCAGTACTTC. This sequence encodes CASSYSPGQGYEQYF.

This clonotype was recorded at least ten times. The chain combines TRBV10-3 with TRBJ1-1; 10 nucleotides align to TRBD1. Germline CDR1 is ENHRY and CDR2 is SYGVKD. Losses at the gene ends were 6 bases for V and 3 bases for J; bases not matched to a gene: 7. The CDR3 is 15 residues long. The CDR3 bases are TGTGCCATCAGACCCCGGGACAGGGGCGACACTGAAGCTTTCTTT. Its translation: CAIRPRDRGDTEAFF.

The rearrangement joins TRBV14 to TRBJ2-2; 9 nucleotides line up with TRBD2. The junction had 7 bases not matched to a gene; V was cut back by 8 bases and J by 0 bases. In germline, CDR1 is SGHDN, CDR2 FVKESK. The CDR3 is 16 residues long. The CDR3 protein is CASATRTSANTGELFF. The CDR3 DNA is TGTGCCAGCGCAACGCGGACTAGCGCGAACACCGGGGAGCTGTTTTTT. The full variable domain, rest sourced from reference TRBV14 and TRBJ2-2, is EAGVTQFPSHSVIEKGQTVTLRCDPISGHDNLYWYRRVMGKEIKFLLHFVKESKQDESGMPNNRFLAERTGGTYSTLKVQPAELEDSGVYFCASATRTSANTGELFFGEGSRLTVL.

In its sample, this clonotype was seen once. V usage is TRBV10-2 and J usage is TRBJ1-2; D unclear. V lost 6 bases to trimming and J lost 7 bases, with 15 bases between them. CDR3 length equals 13 residues. The germline V gene encodes CDR1 WSHSY and CDR2 SAAADI. The CDR3 protein is CASRGLEPSGYTF. The DNA for the CDR3 is TGCGCCAGCAGGGGTTTAGAGCCTAGTGGCTACACCTTC.